The 15 T cell receptor beta chains reported below all come from one sample, sequenced in a study of OX40 agonist ivuxolimab in advanced cancers. Receptor libraries were prepared by the immunoSEQ multiplex PCR assay. TCRdb retrieved this table from immuneACCESS and kept in-frame rearrangements only. Not all clones are present; in checked studies, unresolved V genes account for under half, and no reason is known for the remainder. The sample table records fewer than 25,000 clones; around 90% of these occur just once. The top ten clones comprise 30% to 35% of the sample. The specimen was CD4+ or CD8+ T cells sorted from blood, collected in a trial of the OX40 agonist ivuxolimab. These receptors were collected from an adult with an advanced solid tumor such as melanoma, head and neck, liver or kidney cancer.

V is TRBV7-6 and J is TRBJ2-7; TRBD1 agrees at 9 bases. The CDR3 length is 15 residues. The V gene's germline CDR1 is SGHVS and CDR2 FNYEAQ. V lost 5 bases and J lost 6; bases outside the gene matches: 11. The CDR3 spells CASSPRTGVGSEQYF. CDR3 coding DNA: TGTGCCAGCAGCCCTCGGACAGGGGTCGGTTCCGAGCAGTACTTC.

As regards this clone: In the same sample, other DNA sequences code for this CDR3. The rearrangement uses TRBV5-1 and TRBJ2-5, with D perhaps TRBD1 or TRBD2 (5 bases each). Trimming stripped 0 bases from V and 1 base from J, with 7 bases between. There are 14 residues in the CDR3. From germline, CDR1 is SGHRS and CDR2 YFSETQ. Written as DNA, the CDR3 is TGCGCCAGCAGCTTGGTTGGGGGCCAAGAGACCCAGTACTTC. It yields the protein CASSLVGGQETQYF.

This sequence joins TRBV18 and TRBJ2-7; D uncertain. The CDR3 covers 13 residues. Germline assignment: CDR1 KGHSH and CDR2 LQKENI. Trimming removed 6 bases at V and 3 bases at J, with 12 bases between. CDR3 in DNA: TGTGCCAGCTCCCCCGAGTCCCTCTACGAGCAGTACTTC. Protein: CASSPESLYEQYF.

This clone was picked up one time. The rearrangement links TRBV28 to TRBJ2-7, with no clear D. The germline V gene encodes CDR1 MDHEN and CDR2 SYDVKM. Trimming removed 3 bases from V and 3 bases from J, with 6 bases in between. The CDR3 sequence is 12 residues long. The CDR3 spells CASSFSVYEQYF. Here the CDR3 DNA reads TGTGCCAGCAGTTTTTCAGTCTACGAGCAGTACTTC. Based on the CDR3 plus reference TRBV28 and TRBJ2-7, the full variable domain is DVKVTQSSRYLVKRTGEKVFLECVQDMDHENMFWYRQDPGLGLRLIYFSYDVKMKEKGDIPEGYSVSREKKERFSLILESASTNQTSMYLCASSFSVYEQYFGPGTRLTVT.

This clone was seen a single time. The genes are TRBV5-1 and TRBJ2-5; 7 nucleotides agree with TRBD2. The CDR3 sequence is 14 residues long. With 0 bases clipped from V and 4 bases from J, the junction kept 3 bases outside the gene matches. The V gene's germline CDR1 is SGHRS and CDR2 YFSETQ. The CDR3 DNA is TGCGCCAGCAGCTTGGTCTGGGGGGGAGAGACCCAGTACTTC. It is translated as CASSLVWGGETQYF.

This sequence joins TRBV20-1 and TRBJ2-3; D remains unclear. V lost 5 bases to trimming and J lost 4 bases, with 7 bases between them. Germline lookup yields CDR1 DFQATT and CDR2 SNEGSKA (reference sequence). The length of the CDR3 is 11 residues. The CDR3 protein is CSAELSDTQYF. Here the CDR3 DNA reads TGCAGTGCTGAGCTATCAGATACGCAGTATTTT.

J is TRBJ2-1 and V is TRBV4-3, with 7 positions matching TRBD2. V was pared by 4 bases and J by 4 bases, with 10 bases of the junction left unmatched. This CDR3 region has 16 residues. The germline CDR1 and CDR2 sequences are LGHNA and YSLEER. The CDR3 coding sequence is TGCGCCAGCAGCCGGCAGCCTAGCGGAGAGTACAATGAGCAGTTCTTC. Translating gives CASSRQPSGEYNEQFF.

The chain couples TRBV2 to TRBJ1-2, with 8 nucleotides matching TRBD1. The germline CDR1 and CDR2 sequences are SNHLY and FYNNEI. V lost 4 bases to trimming and J lost 8 bases; unmatched junction nucleotides: 12. This CDR3 spans 15 amino acids. The DNA of the CDR3 is TGTGCCAGCAGTGTGAAGACAGGGGTGGGTCAGGGCTACACCTTC. Translated, it gives CASSVKTGVGQGYTF.

This clone was counted between two and nine times. The chain employs TRBV7-2 and TRBJ1-6, with D perhaps matching TRBD1 (5 bases). CDR1 and CDR2 from the germline V gene are SGHTA and FQGNSA. The CDR3 consists of 17 residues. V shed 1 base and J shed 4 bases, with 14 bases lying between them. CDR3 nucleotides: TGTGCCAGCAGCTTAGTAGGGGCTCCGGGGTATAATTCACCCCTCCACTTT. Translation: CASSLVGAPGYNSPLHF. The variable domain in full, with the rest retrieved from reference TRBV7-2 and TRBJ1-6, is GAGVSQSPSNKVTEKGKDVELRCDPISGHTALYWYRQSLGQGLEFLIYFQGNSAPDKSGLPSDRFSAERTGGSVSTLTIQRTQQEDSAVYLCASSLVGAPGYNSPLHFGNGTRLTVT.

The chain couples TRBV5-1 to TRBJ2-1, with TRBD2 identical over 9 bases. The ends lost 4 bases at V and 0 bases at J; junction bases unmatched: 11. The CDR3 spans 18 residues. In germline, CDR1 is SGHRS, CDR2 YFSETQ. As DNA, the CDR3 is TGCGCCAGCAGCAGTCCTAGCGGGATCCCCCGCTCCTACAATGAGCAGTTCTTC. It encodes CASSSPSGIPRSYNEQFF.

The J gene is TRBJ1-1, the V gene TRBV29-1; D is unclear. The CDR3 sequence is 12 residues long. Trimming took 6 bases from V and 3 from J, leaving 11 bases between them. CDR1 SQVTM and CDR2 ANQGSEA come from the germline V gene. CDR3 loop: CSVLSGYTEAFF. As DNA, the CDR3 is TGCAGCGTATTATCGGGATACACTGAAGCTTTCTTT.

The chain uses TRBV21-1 and TRBJ2-1; the table's D call, TRBD1, has no DNA check behind it. TRBV21-1 is flagged as a pseudogene. The CDR3 is 21 amino acids. Here the CDR3 reads CASSIRDRDCRGSISYNEQFF. In nucleotides, the CDR3 is TGTGCCAGCAGCATCCGGGACAGGGACTGTCGCGGGAGTATCTCCTACAATGAGCAGTTCTTC.

This clone was detected a few times. The chain employs TRBV28 and TRBJ1-5, with D unresolved. The V and J ends lost 4 bases and 0 bases respectively, with 10 bases between them. CDR1 is MDHEN and CDR2 is SYDVKM in the germline V gene. CDR3 length: 15 residues. This CDR3 reads CASSWTQHSNQPQHF. CDR3 DNA: TGTGCCAGCAGTTGGACCCAGCATAGCAATCAGCCCCAGCATTTT.

The chain has TRBV30 and TRBJ1-3; the D is unclear. CDR1 GTSNPN and CDR2 SVGIG come from the germline V gene (reference sequence). Trimming took 5 bases from V and 0 from J, leaving 11 bases between them. The CDR3 runs 14 residues. In DNA form, the CDR3 reads TGTGCCTGGGAGCTTAGTCGCTCTGGAAACACCATATATTTT. Translating it yields CAWELSRSGNTIYF. Drawing the rest from reference TRBV30 and TRBJ1-3, the complete variable domain is SQTIHQWPATLVQPVGSPLSLECTVEGTSNPNLYWYRQAAGRGLQLLFYSVGIGQISSEVPQNLSASRPQDRQFILSSKKLLLSDSGFYLCAWELSRSGNTIYFGEGSWLTVV.

This chain connects TRBV28 to TRBJ1-1; a possible D gene is TRBD1 (5 bases). Germline V gives CDR1 MDHEN, CDR2 SYDVKM. V was pared by 10 bases and J by 1 base, with 13 bases between. CDR3 length: 13 residues. CDR3 loop: CATQQDGNTEAFF. DNA of the CDR3: TGTGCCACCCAACAGGACGGGAACACTGAAGCTTTCTTT.